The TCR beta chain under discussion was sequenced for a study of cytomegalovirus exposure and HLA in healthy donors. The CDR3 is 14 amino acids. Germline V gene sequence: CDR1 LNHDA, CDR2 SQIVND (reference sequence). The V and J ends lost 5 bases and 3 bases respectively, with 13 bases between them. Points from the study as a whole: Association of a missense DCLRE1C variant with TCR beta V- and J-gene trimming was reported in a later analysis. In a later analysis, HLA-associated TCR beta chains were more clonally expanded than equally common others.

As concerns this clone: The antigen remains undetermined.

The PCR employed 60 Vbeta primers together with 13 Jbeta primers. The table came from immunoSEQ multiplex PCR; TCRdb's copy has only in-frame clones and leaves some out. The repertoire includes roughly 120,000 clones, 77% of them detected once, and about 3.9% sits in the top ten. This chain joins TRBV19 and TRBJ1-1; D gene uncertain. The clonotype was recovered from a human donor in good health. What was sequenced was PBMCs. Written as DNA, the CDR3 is TGTGCCAGTAGTGTACAGATCGCATACACTGAAGCTTTCTTT. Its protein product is CASSVQIAYTEAFF.